The 30 T cell receptor beta chains below come from one sample, sequenced in a study of cytomegalovirus exposure and HLA in healthy donors. The PCR ran on 60 Vbeta and 13 Jbeta primers. Profiling relied on immunoSEQ multiplex PCR, and the TCRdb table lists in-frame clones only, not all of them. The table has approximately 190,000 clones, 81% seen once. The sequencing input was PBMCs. These receptors all come from a man aged 50 to 59 in good health and CMV-seronegative.

J is TRBJ2-1 and V is TRBV20-1; 11 bases line up with TRBD2. The ends lost 4 bases at V and 15 bases at J; junction bases unmatched: 5. This CDR3 region has 11 residues. Germline CDR1 and CDR2: DFQATT and SNEGSKA (reference sequence). The CDR3 DNA reads TGCAGTGCTACTAGCGGGGGGCCGGGGTTCTTC. Encoded protein: CSATSGGPGFF.

This chain connects TRBV18 to TRBJ1-3; 9 positions agree with TRBD1. This CDR3 is built from 14 residues. V lost 3 bases to trimming and J lost 8 bases; unmatched junction nucleotides: 5. Per the germline V gene, CDR1 is KGHSH and CDR2 is LQKENI. CDR3 DNA sequence: TGTGCCAGCTCACCGACAGGGGGATCGGACACCATATATTTT. It is translated as CASSPTGGSDTIYF.

Worth noting for this clone: This sample includes further DNA sequences coding for the same CDR3. The chain uses TRBV27 and TRBJ2-2; D ambiguous. The CDR3 has 11 residues. Looked up from germline, CDR1 is MNHEY and CDR2 is SMNVEV (reference sequence). The germline V and J ends were trimmed by 6 bases and 4 bases, with 3 bases remaining between them. The CDR3 DNA follows: TGTGCCAGCAGCATCACCGGGGAGCTGTTTTTT. It is translated as CASSITGELFF.

For this clone: Other DNA sequences in this specimen translate into the identical CDR3. The J gene is TRBJ1-1, the V gene TRBV11-3; 7 bases line up with TRBD1. CDR3 size: 16 residues. Looked up from germline, CDR1 is SGHNT and CDR2 is YENEEA. V was clipped by 6 bases and J by 0 bases; unmatched bases: 10. The CDR3 DNA follows: TGTGCCAGCAGTATACAGGGGTACGGTATGAACACTGAAGCTTTCTTT. Protein sequence: CASSIQGYGMNTEAFF.

The chain employs TRBV19 and TRBJ2-5; D gene ambiguous. The CDR3 contains 15 residues. Between the trimmed V and J ends, which lost 3 bases and 2 bases, there was a span of 13 bases. From germline, CDR1 is LNHDA and CDR2 SQIVND (reference sequence). This chain's CDR3 is CASSISAGRQETQYF. CDR3 DNA sequence: TGTGCCAGTAGTATTTCGGCAGGAAGACAAGAGACCCAGTACTTC.

The chain recombines TRBV6-6 with TRBJ2-5; maybe TRBD2 (6 bases). Germline CDR1 reads MNHNY; CDR2 reads SVGAGI (reference sequence). V was trimmed by 3 bases and J by 2 bases, leaving 7 bases between them. There are 13 residues in the CDR3. The DNA for the CDR3 is TGTGCCAGCAGTTATGGGGGGCAAGAGACCCAGTACTTC. Translated, it gives CASSYGGQETQYF.

The CDR3 nucleotides read TGTGCCAGTAGTCGACAGGGTGCTAGCATGAACACTGAAGCTTTCTTT. Translation gives CASSRQGASMNTEAFF. V and J are TRBV19 and TRBJ1-1, with 7 nucleotides matching TRBD1. The CDR3 has 16 residues. Germline V lookup: CDR1 LNHDA, CDR2 SQIVND (reference sequence). Trimming took 5 bases from V and 0 from J; bases not matched to a gene: 9.

This clone was counted a few times. The chain combines TRBV7-3 with TRBJ2-3, with D maybe TRBD1 (5 bases). Trimming left V 2 bases short and J 2 bases short, with 8 bases between. The CDR3 contains 14 residues. Germline V gene lookup returns CDR1 SGHTA and CDR2 FQGTGA. The DNA of the CDR3 is TGTGCCAGCAGCTTATCAGGGATCACAGATACGCAGTATTTT. The encoded protein is CASSLSGITDTQYF.

V is TRBV30 and J is TRBJ1-6, with no clear D. From germline, CDR1 is GTSNPN and CDR2 SVGIG (reference sequence). V lost 1 base and J 5 bases, leaving 15 bases between the germline ends. This CDR3 is built from 16 residues. The CDR3 bases are TGTGCCTGGAGTGGCCAGACCCCCCAGGATAATTCACCCCTCCACTTT. Amino acids: CAWSGQTPQDNSPLHF. The full variable domain, rest sourced from reference TRBV30 and TRBJ1-6, is SQTIHQWPATLVQPVGSPLSLECTVEGTSNPNLYWYRQAAGRGLQLLFYSVGIGQISSEVPQNLSASRPQDRQFILSSKKLLLSDSGFYLCAWSGQTPQDNSPLHFGNGTRLTVT.

The chain has TRBV4-3 and TRBJ1-5, with D possibly TRBD1 on 5 matching bases. V lost 0 bases to trimming and J lost 6 bases, with 12 bases between them. Per germline, CDR1 LGHNA and CDR2 YSLEER. CDR3 length: 15 amino acids. Here the CDR3 DNA reads TGCGCCAGCAGCCAAGATGGGGGGAAGACTCAGCCCCAGCATTTT. Translation: CASSQDGGKTQPQHF.

This chain uses TRBV15 with TRBJ1-1, with 7 nucleotides matching TRBD1. In germline, CDR1 is LNHNV, CDR2 YYDKDF (reference sequence). The CDR3 contains 16 residues. V trimming: 0 bases; J trimming: 4 bases; junction bases outside the gene matches: 8. CDR3 amino acids: CATSRDPRQGGTEAFF. CDR3 in DNA: TGTGCCACCAGCAGAGATCCGAGACAGGGCGGCACTGAAGCTTTCTTT.

The table lists this clone with a few counts. The chain combines TRBV19 with TRBJ2-7, with TRBD1 identical over 9 bases. The CDR3 contains 18 residues. CDR1 and CDR2 (germline): LNHDA, SQIVND (reference sequence). V shed 5 bases, J shed 1 base, and the junction held 15 bases outside the gene matches. CDR3 loop: CASSARPSPGTGSYEQYF. The CDR3, as DNA: TGTGCCAGTAGTGCCCGACCTTCACCCGGGACAGGGTCCTACGAGCAGTACTTC.

V and J are TRBV10-3 and TRBJ1-6, with 10 positions matching TRBD1. This CDR3 has 14 amino acids. J lost 9 bases, V lost 3 bases, and 2 bases had no gene match. CDR1 and CDR2 (germline): ENHRY, SYGVKD. As DNA, the CDR3 is TGTGCCATCAGTGAAGACAGGGGGCGTTCACCCCTCCACTTT. It is translated as CAISEDRGRSPLHF.

The chain is built from TRBV15 and TRBJ1-5; maybe TRBD1 (6 bases). The germline V and J ends were trimmed by 3 bases and 2 bases, with 17 bases remaining between them. The CDR3 length is 17 residues. The germline CDR1 and CDR2 sequences are LNHNV and YYDKDF (reference sequence). CDR3 protein: CATSSLWGPQGNQPQHF. CDR3 bases: TGTGCCACCAGCAGTCTATGGGGGCCTCAGGGCAATCAGCCCCAGCATTTT.

The chain joins TRBV5-1 to TRBJ2-5, with 10 bases fitting TRBD1. The J call could be wrong; TRBJ2-7 is a better fit for the DNA end. The CDR3 runs to 16 residues. The germline V gene encodes CDR1 SGHRS and CDR2 YFSETQ. The CDR3 region is CASSLYKGTGAYEQYF. CDR3 DNA sequence: TGCGCCAGCAGCTTGTATAAAGGGACAGGGGCCTACGAGCAGTACTTC.

This sequence joins TRBV4-3 and TRBJ1-1; 7 bases map to TRBD1. From germline, CDR1 is LGHNA and CDR2 YSLEER. J gave up 6 bases and V 4 bases, and 2 bases lay outside the gene matches. The CDR3 sequence is 12 residues long. The CDR3 loop reads CASSLDRAEAFF. CDR3 nucleotide sequence: TGCGCCAGCAGCCTAGACAGGGCTGAAGCTTTCTTT.

This clone was recorded once. The genes are TRBV7-2 and TRBJ1-5; D remains ambiguous. Germline V lookup: CDR1 SGHTA, CDR2 FQGNSA. CDR3 length: 13 amino acids. The V end lost 3 bases, the J end lost 4 bases, and 7 bases lay between the germline ends. The CDR3 DNA sequence: TGTGCCAGCAGCTTCGGTATGAATCAGCCCCAGCATTTT. Protein product: CASSFGMNQPQHF. Full variable domain (outside the CDR3, taken from reference TRBV7-2 and TRBJ1-5): GAGVSQSPSNKVTEKGKDVELRCDPISGHTALYWYRQSLGQGLEFLIYFQGNSAPDKSGLPSDRFSAERTGGSVSTLTIQRTQQEDSAVYLCASSFGMNQPQHFGDGTRLSIL.

Concerning this clone: The CDR3 does not close with the conserved phenylalanine or tryptophan, likely indicating a read error. The limits of the CDR3 on the DNA are not certain, so only TCRdb's listed CDR3 is given. The chain combines TRBV30 with TRBJ1-1. 11 amino acids form the CDR3, both terminal residues included. Germline V gene sequence: CDR1 GTSNPN, CDR2 SVGIG (reference sequence). The CDR3 sequence is CAWTLGSPLHL.

The chain recombines TRBV2 with TRBJ1-3, with TRBD1 identical over 8 bases. This CDR3 contains 15 residues. The germline CDR1 and CDR2 sequences are SNHLY and FYNNEI. V was clipped by 4 bases and J by 4 bases; unmatched bases: 6. The CDR3 sequence: CASSADRDSGNTIYF. DNA for the CDR3: TGTGCCAGCAGTGCGGACAGGGATTCAGGAAACACCATATATTTT.

The chain recombines TRBV4-2 with TRBJ1-2, with TRBD1 as a possible D gene (5 bases). V was clipped by 0 bases and J by 0 bases, with 11 bases between them. CDR1 is LGHNA and CDR2 is YNFKEQ in the germline V gene. The CDR3 length is 16 residues. The CDR3 region has the DNA TGTGCCAGCAGCCAAGACTGGGGCAGAACTAACTATGGCTACACCTTC. Protein: CASSQDWGRTNYGYTF.

This clone was counted many times. V and J are TRBV5-1 and TRBJ1-2, with TRBD1 as a possible D gene (5 bases). V lost 4 bases, J lost 2 bases, and 9 bases lay in between. This CDR3 comprises 13 residues. CDR1 is SGHRS and CDR2 is YFSETQ in the germline V gene. The CDR3 sequence: CASSRGGNYGYTF. Written as DNA, the CDR3 is TGCGCCAGCAGCCGGGGGGGAAACTATGGCTACACCTTC.

V and J are TRBV5-1 and TRBJ2-1; D possibly corresponds to TRBD2 (7 bases). The V end was cut by 4 bases, the J end by 7 bases, with 18 bases between. The CDR3 is made up of 15 amino acids. The V gene's germline CDR1 is SGHRS and CDR2 YFSETQ. CDR3 coding DNA: TGCGCCAGCAGCCGAAACCTAAGGGGGGGGAATGAGCAGTTCTTC. As protein: CASSRNLRGGNEQFF.

This chain connects TRBV27 to TRBJ2-4; 10 bases line up with TRBD1. Per germline, CDR1 MNHEY and CDR2 SMNVEV (reference sequence). J lost 3 bases, V lost 11 bases, and 19 bases had no gene match. The CDR3 has 18 residues. In DNA form, the CDR3 reads TGTGCCTCTTCTGAGGGACAGGGGTTCCTCGGAGTCAAAAACATTCAGTACTTC. Residues: CASSEGQGFLGVKNIQYF.

This chain joins TRBV27 and TRBJ2-5, with 9 bases aligning to TRBD2. This CDR3 has 17 residues. The germline V gene has CDR1 MNHEY and CDR2 SMNVEV (reference sequence). V shed 2 bases, J shed 5 bases, and the junction held 12 bases outside the gene matches. The CDR3 bases are TGTGCCAGCAGTTTAAGGTTCTCTAGCGGGGATAAGGAGACCCAGTACTTC. Translating it yields CASSLRFSSGDKETQYF.

The rearrangement uses TRBV5-6 and TRBJ1-3, with 7 positions matching TRBD1. V shed 3 bases, J shed 7 bases, and the junction held 10 bases outside the gene matches. The CDR3 is made up of 15 amino acids. Germline assignment: CDR1 SGHDT and CDR2 YYEEEE. CDR3 nucleotides: TGTGCCAGCAGCTATACCGACAGGGTTTGGAACACCATATATTTT. Amino acid sequence: CASSYTDRVWNTIYF.

The CDR3 spells CASSDDRGWQPQHF. CDR3 in DNA: TGTGCCAGCAGTGACGACAGGGGATGGCAGCCCCAGCATTTT. The rearrangement joins TRBV6-1 to TRBJ1-5; 8 bases fit TRBD1. The CDR3 length is 14 residues. Germline V gene sequence: CDR1 MNHNS, CDR2 SASEGT. After removal of 3 bases from V and 7 bases from J, the junction contained 5 bases not matched to a gene.

In its sample, this clone was seen a few times. Here the CDR3 DNA reads TGTGCCAGCAGCTTCCAGGGGGCTAATGAAAAACTGTTTTTT. Encoded protein: CASSFQGANEKLFF. The rearrangement joins TRBV7-9 to TRBJ1-4, with 7 positions matching TRBD1. The CDR3 contains 14 residues. The J segment lost 3 bases and the V segment lost 3 bases, leaving 1 base of the junction unmatched. Germline V CDR1 and CDR2: SEHNR, FQNEAQ (reference sequence).

The chain joins TRBV10-3 to TRBJ2-7; D not resolved. This CDR3 spans 13 amino acids. V was shortened by 7 bases and J by 1 base, with 11 bases between the two germline ends. Germline V gives CDR1 ENHRY, CDR2 SYGVKD. The CDR3 DNA reads as TGTGCCATCACTCTCGACGGGTCCTACGAGCAGTACTTC. Its protein product is CAITLDGSYEQYF.

The rearrangement joins TRBV2 to TRBJ1-1; 7 nucleotides match TRBD1. The CDR3 runs to 11 residues. The V and J ends lost 6 bases and 12 bases, in that order; junction bases with no gene match: 7. CDR1 and CDR2 (germline): SNHLY, FYNNEI. CDR3 sequence (DNA): TGTGCCAGCAGGACAGGGTTGGGAACTTTCTTT. Protein: CASRTGLGTFF.

This clone was detected a few times. The genes are TRBV6-5 and TRBJ2-1; 7 positions match TRBD1. This CDR3 spans 15 amino acids. Germline V CDR1 and CDR2: MNHEY, SVGAGI. V shed 2 bases and J 2 bases; nucleotides not matched to a gene: 3. In nucleotides, the CDR3 is TGTGCCAGCAGTTACGAGGGACAGCCCTACAATGAGCAGTTCTTC. Residues: CASSYEGQPYNEQFF.